The entry below gives a single T cell receptor beta chain sequence along with its context. This clone came up a few times. Its antigen is not yet known. Nothing much larger sits one base from this clone, and base qualities are not available. The data were obtained in a study of CD8+ T cells in alopecia areata (dated 2018 in TCRdb). A note on the overall study: The treated patients, all with moderate-to-severe alopecia areata, were enrolled in an open-label pilot trial of oral tofacitinib given at 5 to 10 mg twice daily. Tofacitinib was administered for 6 to 18 months, and 6 months of follow-up off drug were then conducted to assess delayed response and recurrence. Disease severity in treated patients was measured with the SALT score, which quantifies the percentage of affected scalp surface area. To study T cell clonal expansion in alopecia areata, the researchers applied high-throughput TCRbeta sequencing to both the C3H/HeJ mouse model and human patients. On the human side, TCRbeta sequencing was run on scalp tissue and on sorted CD4+ and CD8+ peripheral blood T cells from healthy controls and from alopecia areata patients with either patchy or totalis/universalis disease. Tofacitinib-treated patients had biopsies at baseline and at 4 and 24 weeks of treatment, with a later scalp biopsy in several patients. Scalp clonality was compared across normal scalp (n=4), patchy alopecia areata scalp (n=8), and alopecia totalis/universalis scalp (n=8). RNA was obtained with the PAXgene miRNA kit for fixed scalp, the miRNeasy kit for PBMCs, and the RNeasy kit for mouse skin. Amplification of TCRbeta CDR3 regions was done by immunoSEQ multiplex PCR using 35 Vbeta forward primers and 13 Jbeta reverse primers.

The sample's treatment or condition label is to be understood as: oral pan-JAK inhibitor, 5-10 mg twice daily. Peripheral blood and lesional scalp punch biopsies were obtained from patients with alopecia areata. PBMCs were isolated by density centrifugation and stained for CD3, CD4 and CD8, and CD4+ and CD8+ T cells were sorted on a FACSAria. The library was built by means of the immunoSEQ multiplex PCR assay. To provide template for TCR sequencing, every sample had RNA extracted and reverse transcribed into cDNA. First-strand cDNA was synthesized using SuperScript III with a 2:1 mix of oligo-dT and random hexamers. A synthetic immune receptor repertoire was used to measure amplification bias, and any remaining bias was corrected computationally. From the authors' description of their analysis: Raw reads were preprocessed for error removal, and CDR3 was defined according to IMGT conventions as running from the conserved cysteine to phenylalanine. Clonality was computed by normalizing Shannon entropy by log2 of the number of productive unique TCRs and subtracting the result from 1. Whether scalp clones were CD4 or CD8 was inferred by matching scalp TCRbeta sequences against CD4 and CD8 repertoires sorted from blood. TCRdb mirrors the immuneACCESS table, restricted to in-frame sequences. Some clones are absent from its copies; in checked studies, under half trace to an unresolved V gene, and the reason for the others is unknown. Clonal size and the V and J genes are those of that table, whereas D and trimming came from the DNA. The sample table shows more than 150,000 clones, and about half are seen once. The ten top clones hold roughly a tenth of the sample.

V ends up 5 bases short and J 11 bases short, with an unmatched junction base count of 6. The germline V gene (reference sequence) gives CDR1 as MNHEY and CDR2 as SMNVEV. The CDR3, cysteine through phenylalanine, is 12 amino acids long. Left in the record is the CDR3 DNA by itself, 36 bases read in frame from the first base. Summary of the overall study and its limitations: Many expanded lesional clones persisted in scalp and blood during tofacitinib treatment, which may partly explain relapse after stopping treatment. Shared TCR sequences between patients were less evident than in mice, which may be partly attributable to HLA diversity in the patient population. Unlike mouse skin, which is dominated by gammadelta T cells, normal human skin has resident alphabeta T cells that are also sequenced, and this complicates analysis of the scalp TCR repertoire. With tofacitinib, both scalp clonality and the number of expanded CD8+ clones among the top 100 scalp clones went down significantly. Because the treated cohort was small and had only one nonresponder, larger studies are needed to examine links between baseline CD8+ expansion and response. Lesional scalp, especially in alopecia totalis/universalis, showed higher clonality and more expanded CD8+ clones than normal scalp, suggesting antigenic drive.

The sequencing used CD8+ T cells sorted from blood, collected at approximately week 52, from a patient treated with tofacitinib. The chain joins TRBV27 to TRBJ1-5; 7 bases in the junction line up with TRBD1. This receptor was obtained from a human donor with alopecia areata. The sequenced DNA is TGTGCCAGCAGTCCGGGGGGACAGACCCAGCATTTT. Its translation is CASSPGGQTQHF.